This TCR beta chain is from a study of T cell changes during pregnancy in multiple sclerosis. Assay: immunoSEQ multiplex PCR; the TCRdb copy retains only in-frame clones and omits some. The table shows around 56,000 clones, with around nine tenths occurring only once. This clone occurred once. In germline, CDR1 is MNHEY, CDR2 SVGAGI. V lost 4 bases, J lost 5 bases, and 3 bases stayed unmatched. The CDR3 length is 14 residues. The TCR was taken from a female donor with multiple sclerosis, enrolled in a pregnancy study. Specimen: CD4+ T cells from peripheral blood mononuclear cells, collected in the third trimester of pregnancy. V is TRBV6-5 and J is TRBJ1-5, with 9 positions matching TRBD1. The chain's CDR3 is CASSSGQGDQPQHF. Written as DNA, the CDR3 is TGTGCCAGCAGTTCGGGACAGGGCGATCAGCCCCAGCATTTT.